This passage covers 4 T cell receptor beta chains from one sample sequenced in a study of shared clonotypes between healthy human individuals. The table came from immunoSEQ multiplex PCR; TCRdb's copy has only in-frame clones and leaves some out. The repertoire holds 500,000 or so clones, with around 95% as singletons. Sequences were obtained from naive CD4+ T cells sorted from blood. The subset is: CD45RA+ positively selected. Receptor source: a young woman in good health.

V gene TRBV7-2 combines with J gene TRBJ2-5; 8 bases map to TRBD1. Germline CDR1 reads SGHTA; CDR2 reads FQGNSA. This CDR3 region has 16 residues. The V gene end was trimmed by 0 bases and the J gene end by 2 bases; junction bases not matched to a gene: 5. Written as DNA, the CDR3 is TGTGCCAGCAGCTTAGCGCTAACAGGGGGGCAAGAGACCCAGTACTTC. Its translation is CASSLALTGGQETQYF. Combining the CDR3 with reference TRBV7-2 and TRBJ2-5 gives the whole variable domain GAGVSQSPSNKVTEKGKDVELRCDPISGHTALYWYRQSLGQGLEFLIYFQGNSAPDKSGLPSDRFSAERTGGSVSTLTIQRTQQEDSAVYLCASSLALTGGQETQYFGPGTRLLVL.

This clone appeared a single time. Within the sample, other DNA sequences also encode this same CDR3. This chain links TRBV28 with TRBJ1-2, with 9 bases lining up with TRBD1. Trimming at V came to 5 bases and at J to 6 bases, leaving 4 bases not matched to a gene. CDR1 MDHEN and CDR2 SYDVKM come from the germline V gene. The CDR3 runs 13 residues. Here the CDR3 DNA reads TGTGCCAGCAGTCCGGGACAGGGTGATGGCTACACCTTC. It specifies CASSPGQGDGYTF.

Points on this clone: Other nucleotide sequences from this sample produce the same CDR3. This chain connects TRBV5-1 to TRBJ1-4, with D tentatively TRBD1 (6 bases). V shed 4 bases and J shed 7 bases, with 11 bases lying between them. The germline V gene encodes CDR1 SGHRS and CDR2 YFSETQ. The CDR3 runs to 13 residues. The chain's CDR3 is CASSLGAGEKLFF. The CDR3 nucleotides read TGCGCCAGCAGCCTGGGGGCGGGTGAAAAACTGTTTTTT.

The CDR3 is CASSNLAGGRHEQYF. CDR3 DNA sequence: TGTGCCAGCAGTAATCTAGCGGGAGGGCGCCACGAGCAGTACTTC. The chain combines TRBV27 with TRBJ2-7; 12 bases align to TRBD2. The CDR3 loop spans 15 amino acids. Germline CDR1 MNHEY, CDR2 SMNVEV (reference sequence). Trimming cost V 5 bases and J 5 bases; bases outside gene matches: 7.